Following are 4 T cell receptor beta chains from one sample sequenced in a study of identical twins. TCRdb re-called the 5' RACE reads through MiXCR, storing one row per CDR3 protein. The sample holds hundreds of thousands of distinct CDR3 sequences, less than 7% seen once. Input material: naive T cells sorted from blood. Receptors were obtained from a man between 18 and 29 years old in good health.

This clonotype was seen at least ten times. V gene TRBV21-1 combines with J gene TRBJ1-5. TRBV21-1 corresponds to a pseudogene. The length of the CDR3 is 13 residues. CDR3 protein: CASSSMRDQPQHF. The DNA of the CDR3 is TGTGCCAGCAGCTCAATGAGGGATCAGCCCCAGCATTTT.

This clonotype appeared a few times. The rearrangement links TRBV18 to TRBJ2-1; 11 nucleotides agree with TRBD2. The V segment lost 0 bases and the J segment 5 bases; nucleotides outside the gene matches: 3. Germline-derived CDR1 and CDR2 are KGHSH and LQKENI. The length of the CDR3 is 16 residues. The DNA for the CDR3 is TGTGCCAGCTCACCACCCAAACTAGCGGGAGACAATGAGCAGTTCTTC. It codes for CASSPPKLAGDNEQFF.

This clonotype was seen ten or more times. V and J are TRBV9 and TRBJ2-4; a possible D gene is TRBD2 (6 bases). Germline CDR1 reads SGDLS; CDR2 reads YYNGEE. CDR3 length equals 16 residues. Trimming took off 3 bases at V and 6 bases at J, with 19 bases between the two ends. CDR3 amino acids: CASSAEPREQGNIQYF. The CDR3 DNA is TGTGCCAGCAGCGCCGAACCTCGGGAGCAGGGAAACATTCAGTACTTC.

The chain employs TRBV25-1 and TRBJ1-2; TRBD1 is a possible D gene (6 bases). V dropped 8 bases and J dropped 4 bases, with 20 bases sitting between them. The germline V gene has CDR1 MGHDK and CDR2 SYGVNS. This CDR3 region has 15 residues. The CDR3 spells CASSQSRGRSYGYTF. The CDR3 DNA is TGTGCCAGCTCCCAGTCGCGGGGGCGCTCCTATGGCTACACCTTC.